The 30 T cell receptor beta chains given below trace back to one sample, sequenced in a study of breast tumors, draining lymph nodes, adjacent tissues. One entry per CDR3 protein results from TCRdb running MiXCR on the multiplex PCR reads. The sample contains approximately 130,000 distinct CDR3 sequences, more than 20% of which appear only once. Axillary draining lymph nodes of breast cancer patients supplied the node samples. The specimen sequenced was axillary lymph node tissue. The source of these receptors is a female donor with breast cancer. Some clones in this sample may be carry-over from other donors' samples.

The chain's CDR3 is CASSVATGAPGELFF. The CDR3, as DNA: TGTGCCAGCAGCGTAGCGACGGGAGCCCCCGGGGAGCTGTTTTTT. The rearrangement joins TRBV9 to TRBJ2-2, with D maybe TRBD2 (6 bases). From germline, CDR1 is SGDLS and CDR2 YYNGEE. The CDR3 length is 15 residues. Trimming took 0 bases from V and 6 from J, leaving 12 bases between them.

At least ten counts were recorded for this clonotype. The chain links TRBV27 to TRBJ2-7; D is undetermined. The germline V gene has CDR1 MNHEY and CDR2 SMNVEV (reference sequence). This CDR3 spans 12 amino acids. The V end lost 4 bases, the J end lost 7 bases, and 11 bases lay between the germline ends. The CDR3 sequence is CASSSPFREQYF. CDR3 sequence (DNA): TGTGCCAGCAGTTCACCCTTCCGGGAGCAGTACTTC.

A word on this clonotype: This may be a read error, as it is one base from a much larger clone. The chain links TRBV20-1 to TRBJ2-3; tentatively, D is TRBD1 or TRBD2 (5 bases each). This CDR3 contains 15 residues. V shed 3 bases and J shed 0 bases, with 13 bases lying between them. The germline gives CDR1 DFQATT, CDR2 SNEGSKA (reference sequence). The CDR3 spells CSARGDAGSTDTQYF. The CDR3 DNA follows: TGCAGTGCTAGGGGGGACGCTGGTAGCACAGATACGCAGTATTTT.

This clonotype was picked up many times. This chain joins TRBV20-1 and TRBJ2-3, with D tentatively TRBD2 (5 bases). The V gene's germline CDR1 is DFQATT and CDR2 SNEGSKA (reference sequence). V was pared by 0 bases and J by 0 bases, with 10 bases between. The CDR3 is 15 residues long. The DNA for the CDR3 is TGCAGTGCTAGAGATCGGAGGAGAAGCACAGATACGCAGTATTTT. Its translation: CSARDRRRSTDTQYF.

This clonotype was counted a few times. A read error is possible here, since a much larger clone lies one base away. This chain joins TRBV20-1 and TRBJ2-7, with TRBD2 matching over 10 bases. From germline, CDR1 is DFQATT and CDR2 SNEGSKA (reference sequence). With 6 bases clipped from V and 3 bases from J, the junction kept 11 bases outside the gene matches. There are 15 residues in the CDR3. CDR3: CSAPLLAGAIYEQYF. The CDR3 bases are TGCAGTGCCCCTCTGCTAGCGGGAGCGATCTACGAGCAGTACTTC.

This clonotype turned up a few times. A read error may explain this, as a much larger clone is one base away. The J gene is TRBJ1-2, the V gene TRBV20-1; no definite D call. This CDR3 has 12 residues. The V gene's germline CDR1 is DFQATT and CDR2 SNEGSKA (reference sequence). The CDR3 sequence: CGAPVSNYGYTF. The CDR3 nucleotides read TGCGGTGCCCCAGTATCTAACTATGGCTACACCTTC.

Of note for this clonotype: A much larger clone differs from this one at a single base, so this may be a read error. The J gene is TRBJ1-5, the V gene TRBV24-1; D is uncertain. This CDR3 has 13 amino acids. Trimming left V 5 bases short and J 4 bases short, with 8 bases between. Germline loops: CDR1 KGHDR, CDR2 SFDVKD. For the CDR3, the DNA is TGTGCCACCAGTGGTGAAGTAAATCAGCCCCAGCATTTT. Translation: CATSGEVNQPQHF.

This clonotype appeared many times. This chain links TRBV20-1 with TRBJ2-5; D is unclear. Deletions cut 0 bases from V and 11 bases from J, with 13 bases between. The germline V gene encodes CDR1 DFQATT and CDR2 SNEGSKA (reference sequence). This CDR3 has 12 amino acids. The CDR3 DNA sequence: TGCAGTGCTAGAGATCCGCGATCGGCTCAGTACTTC. Its protein is CSARDPRSAQYF.

This clonotype was found many times. V gene TRBV20-1 combines with J gene TRBJ2-3, with TRBD2 matching over 10 bases. The junction had 7 bases not matched to a gene; V was cut back by 0 bases and J by 7 bases. Germline V gene sequence: CDR1 DFQATT, CDR2 SNEGSKA (reference sequence). The CDR3 runs 15 residues. CDR3 in DNA: TGCAGTGCTAGAGATAGACTAGCGGGCCGCCATACGCAGTATTTT. It yields the protein CSARDRLAGRHTQYF.

This clonotype has at least ten counts. The J gene is TRBJ2-7, the V gene TRBV2; D unresolved. The V end was cut by 9 bases, the J end by 0 bases, with 6 bases between. There are 11 residues in the CDR3. Germline V lookup: CDR1 SNHLY, CDR2 FYNNEI. CDR3 sequence (DNA): TGTGCCAGTAGACTCTCCTACGAGCAGTACTTC. Translated: CASRLSYEQYF.

To note about this clonotype: Just one base apart from a much larger clone, this may be a read error. J is TRBJ2-1 and V is TRBV6-6; 10 bases agree with TRBD2. The germline CDR1 and CDR2 sequences are MNHNY and SVGAGI (reference sequence). The CDR3 contains 11 residues. The CDR3 region is CANSPSGSPFF. In DNA form, the CDR3 reads TGTGCCAACAGTCCTAGCGGGAGTCCGTTCTTC.

This clonotype was recorded at least ten times. The chain recombines TRBV12-3 or TRBV12-4 with TRBJ2-7; 7 bases match TRBD2. This CDR3 has 13 residues. V was pared by 6 bases and J by 4 bases, with 6 bases of the junction left unmatched. The CDR3 protein is CASSPSGKYEQYF. DNA for the CDR3: TGTGCCAGCAGCCCCAGCGGGAAATACGAGCAGTACTTC.

In this sample, this clonotype is medium-sized (0.01 to 0.1%). The V call is TRBV5-1, the J call TRBJ1-6; no firm D call. The CDR3 has 13 amino acids. The V gene lost 0 bases and the J gene lost 8 bases, with 6 bases spanning the gap. Germline V gene lookup returns CDR1 SGHRS and CDR2 YFSETQ. The CDR3 here is CASSLERDSPLHF. The CDR3 nucleotides read TGCGCCAGCAGCTTGGAACGGGATTCACCCCTCCACTTT.

To note about this clonotype: An end of the junction does not agree with germline; a read error may underlie this. This chain links TRBV19 with TRBJ1-2; the match to TRBD1 covers 7 bases. The CDR3 spans 15 residues. Looked up from germline, CDR1 is LNHDA and CDR2 is SQIVND (reference sequence). CDR3 sequence reads: CVSSIDLRQGYGYTF. Here the CDR3 DNA reads TGTGTCAGTAGTATAGACCTGAGACAGGGATATGGCTACACCTTC.

As to this clonotype: A much larger clonotype is one base distant, so this may be a read error. The conserved phenylalanine or tryptophan normally closing the CDR3 is absent here, so this likely arose from a read error. The chain is built from TRBV30 and TRBJ2-5; D uncertain. This CDR3 spans 13 amino acids. Germline V gene data show CDR1 as GTSNPN and CDR2 as SVGIG (reference sequence). V was shortened by 3 bases and J by 5 bases, with 13 bases between the two germline ends. CDR3 residues: CAWRKAGLETQYL. The CDR3 DNA is TGTGCCTGGAGAAAAGCCGGTCTGGAGACCCAGTACCTC.

This clonotype was detected ten times or more. This chain links TRBV4-1 with TRBJ2-6; D is uncertain. The CDR3 runs to 15 residues. V gave up 1 base and J gave up 0 bases, with 4 bases separating them. Per germline, CDR1 MGHRA and CDR2 YSYEKL. CDR3 bases: TGCGCCAGCAGCCAAGGCAACTCTGGGGCCAACGTCCTGACTTTC. This codes for CASSQGNSGANVLTF.

There are many counts of this clonotype. J is TRBJ2-2 and V is TRBV7-6; TRBD2 agrees at 8 bases. V lost 1 base to trimming and J lost 0 bases; unmatched junction nucleotides: 1. The CDR3 has 16 amino acids. Germline V CDR1 and CDR2: SGHVS, FNYEAQ. CDR3 sequence reads: CASSLELAANTGELFF. CDR3 sequence (DNA): TGTGCCAGCAGCTTAGAACTAGCGGCGAACACCGGGGAGCTGTTTTTT.

Comment on this clonotype: A junction boundary mismatches the germline segment, possibly from a read error. The chain combines TRBV7-3 with TRBJ2-2, with D possibly matching TRBD2 (5 bases). This CDR3 region has 12 residues. Germline V gene sequence: CDR1 SGHTA, CDR2 FQGTGA. CDR3 loop: CASSTVTGKLFF. The CDR3 region has the DNA TGTGCCAGCAGCACAGTCACCGGGAAGCTGTTTTTT.

This clonotype was counted ten times or more. The chain is built from TRBV6-6 and TRBJ2-1; 9 nucleotides match TRBD1. This CDR3 is 15 amino acids long. Germline V lookup: CDR1 MNHNY, CDR2 SVGAGI (reference sequence). V shed 7 bases, J shed 6 bases, and the junction held 10 bases outside the gene matches. The CDR3 sequence: CASTYTGGASNEQFF. CDR3 coding DNA: TGTGCCAGCACTTATACAGGGGGCGCATCCAATGAGCAGTTCTTC.

This clonotype was recorded at least ten times. The chain uses TRBV9 and TRBJ2-1, with TRBD2 matching 8 bases. The V segment lost 6 bases and the J segment 1 base; nucleotides outside the gene matches: 15. Germline CDR1 SGDLS, CDR2 YYNGEE. The CDR3 runs 18 residues. The CDR3 spells CASNPSAGRGGSYNEQFF. The CDR3 nucleotides are TGTGCCAGCAACCCATCGGCCGGGAGGGGTGGGTCCTACAATGAGCAGTTCTTC.

This clonotype was recorded many times. The chain joins TRBV6-1 to TRBJ1-6; 10 nucleotides agree with TRBD1. The CDR3 extends over 15 amino acids. Germline values: CDR1 MNHNS, CDR2 SASEGT. With 4 bases clipped from V and 7 bases from J, the junction kept 4 bases outside the gene matches. Here the CDR3 reads CASSAQGQGNSPLHF. The CDR3 coding sequence is TGTGCCAGCAGTGCCCAGGGACAGGGGAATTCACCCCTCCACTTT.

This clonotype was picked up many times. V is TRBV11-2 and J is TRBJ2-2; D is unresolved. The length of the CDR3 is 17 residues. CDR1 is SGHAT and CDR2 is FQNNGV in the germline V gene. Trimming left V 0 bases short and J 8 bases short, with 19 bases between. The CDR3 nucleotides are TGTGCCAGCAGCTTAGATGTTGTGTGCAAGTGGTTGGGGGAGCTGTTTTTT. It specifies CASSLDVVCKWLGELFF.

This clonotype showed up many times. The V call is TRBV2, the J call TRBJ2-1; 7 nucleotides agree with TRBD1. V shed 5 bases and J 1 base; nucleotides not matched to a gene: 5. Per the germline V gene, CDR1 is SNHLY and CDR2 is FYNNEI. This CDR3 has 15 residues. The CDR3 loop reads CASSIDRASYNEQFF. For the CDR3, the DNA is TGTGCCAGCAGTATAGACAGGGCATCCTACAATGAGCAGTTCTTC. Supplemented by reference TRBV2 and TRBJ2-1, the full variable domain reads EPEVTQTPSHQVTQMGQEVILRCVPISNHLYFYWYRQILGQKVEFLVSFYNNEISEKSEIFDDQFSVERPDGSNFTLKIRSTKLEDSAMYFCASSIDRASYNEQFFGPGTRLTVL.

This clonotype was detected many times. The chain carries TRBV12-3 or TRBV12-4 and TRBJ2-1, with TRBD2 identical over 7 bases. V was clipped by 4 bases and J by 6 bases; unmatched bases: 6. The CDR3 totals 14 residues. CDR3 residues: CASSSGTTFNEQFF. The CDR3 bases are TGTGCCAGCAGTTCGGGGACTACCTTCAATGAGCAGTTCTTC.

This clonotype has a count of ten or more. This chain uses TRBV19 with TRBJ2-7, with D perhaps given as TRBD1 or TRBD2 (5 bases each). Deletions cut 6 bases from V and 0 bases from J, with 9 bases between. Per the germline V gene, CDR1 is LNHDA and CDR2 is SQIVND (reference sequence). This CDR3 has 13 residues. This CDR3 reads CASRGTASYEQYF. As DNA, the CDR3 is TGTGCCAGTAGGGGGACGGCCTCCTACGAGCAGTACTTC.

This clonotype was observed at least ten times. V usage is TRBV6-4 and J usage is TRBJ2-3; no reliable D call. The CDR3 extends over 11 amino acids. Looked up from germline, CDR1 is MRHNA and CDR2 is SNTAGT. V was shortened by 1 base and J by 7 bases, with 3 bases between the two germline ends. CDR3 sequence (DNA): TGTGCCAGCAGTGACTATAATACGCAGTATTTT. This encodes CASSDYNTQYF.

The gene calls are TRBV5-1 and TRBJ2-1; 11 positions agree with TRBD2. Germline trimming cut 8 bases from V and 4 bases from J; bases unmatched to any gene: 11. This CDR3 comprises 16 residues. Germline CDR1 and CDR2: SGHRS and YFSETQ. The chain's CDR3 is CARIGPGLAVYNEQFF. As DNA, the CDR3 is TGCGCCAGAATCGGGCCGGGACTAGCGGTTTACAATGAGCAGTTCTTC.

The table lists this clonotype with many counts. The J gene is TRBJ2-5, the V gene TRBV5-1, with 9 bases fitting TRBD1. Losses at the gene ends were 1 base for V and 1 base for J; bases not matched to a gene: 2. This CDR3 spans 15 amino acids. Germline CDR1 SGHRS, CDR2 YFSETQ. This CDR3 is CASSLTGGFQETQYF. The CDR3 DNA reads TGCGCCAGCAGCTTGACAGGGGGCTTCCAAGAGACCCAGTACTTC.

This clonotype was recorded at least ten times. The rearrangement uses TRBV2 and TRBJ2-3, with a weak D call TRBD1 (5 bases). Germline V gene data show CDR1 as SNHLY and CDR2 as FYNNEI. The germline V and J ends were trimmed by 6 bases and 0 bases, with 13 bases remaining between them. This CDR3 has 15 amino acids. The DNA of the CDR3 is TGTGCCAGCAGCTCTAGGGGTACTAGCACAGATACGCAGTATTTT. Protein sequence: CASSSRGTSTDTQYF.

This clonotype was seen ten or more times. This sequence joins TRBV29-1 and TRBJ2-3; D remains ambiguous. V lost 2 bases, J lost 4 bases, and 7 bases lay in between. This CDR3 contains 12 residues. Germline CDR1 reads SQVTM; CDR2 reads ANQGSEA. The CDR3 here is CSVEKQSDTQYF. CDR3 bases: TGCAGCGTTGAAAAACAGTCAGATACGCAGTATTTT.